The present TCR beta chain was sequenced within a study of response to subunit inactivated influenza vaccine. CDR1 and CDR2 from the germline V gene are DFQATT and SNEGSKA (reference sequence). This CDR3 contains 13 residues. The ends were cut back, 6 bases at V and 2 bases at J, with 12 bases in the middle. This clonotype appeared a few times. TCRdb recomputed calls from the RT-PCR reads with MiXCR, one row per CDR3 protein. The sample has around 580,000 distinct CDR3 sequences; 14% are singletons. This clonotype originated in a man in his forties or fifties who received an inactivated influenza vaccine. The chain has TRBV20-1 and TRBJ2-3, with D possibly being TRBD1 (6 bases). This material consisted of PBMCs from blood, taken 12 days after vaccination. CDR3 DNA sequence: TGCAGTGCCCGGACAGCGATCACAGATACGCAGTATTTT. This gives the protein CSARTAITDTQYF.